This TCR beta chain is from a study of beta chain features in type 1 diabetes. Study-level findings and limits: Type 1 diabetes patients had moderately but significantly shorter TCRB CDR3s in all four CD4+ subsets.

This clone appeared a few times. The antigen is not known. Germline V gives CDR1 SGHVS, CDR2 FNYEAQ. This CDR3 is 16 amino acids long. V shed 5 bases, J shed 7 bases, and the junction held 9 bases outside the gene matches. Sequencing targeted expressed TCRB transcripts, as all isolated RNA had been reverse transcribed. The method was immunoSEQ multiplex PCR; TCRdb's version includes in-frame clones alone and lacks a portion of them. The sample records roughly 300,000 clones, around 9% being singletons. The clonotype was recovered from a man aged 25-45 years with type 1 diabetes. The sequencing input was central memory CD4+ T cells from blood. The gene calls are TRBV7-6 and TRBJ1-6, with 9 bases matching TRBD1. The CDR3 reads CASSEGQGLANSPLHF. The CDR3 DNA is TGTGCCAGCAGCGAAGGACAGGGGCTGGCGAATTCACCCCTCCACTTT.